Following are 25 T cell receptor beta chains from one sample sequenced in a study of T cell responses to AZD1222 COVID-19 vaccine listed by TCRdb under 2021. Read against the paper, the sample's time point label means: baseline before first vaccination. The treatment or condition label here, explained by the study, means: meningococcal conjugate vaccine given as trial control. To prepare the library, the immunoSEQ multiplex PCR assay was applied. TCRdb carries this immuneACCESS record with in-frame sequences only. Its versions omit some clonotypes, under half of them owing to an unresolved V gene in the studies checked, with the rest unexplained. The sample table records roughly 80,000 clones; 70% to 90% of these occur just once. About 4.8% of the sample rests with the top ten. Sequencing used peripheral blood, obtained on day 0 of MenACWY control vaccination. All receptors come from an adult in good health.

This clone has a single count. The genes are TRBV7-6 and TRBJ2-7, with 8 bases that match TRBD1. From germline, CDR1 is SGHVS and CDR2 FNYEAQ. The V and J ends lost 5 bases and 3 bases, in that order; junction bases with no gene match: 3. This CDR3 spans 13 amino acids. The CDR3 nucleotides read TGTGCCAGCAGCAACGGACAGGGCTACGAGCAGTACTTC. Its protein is CASSNGQGYEQYF.

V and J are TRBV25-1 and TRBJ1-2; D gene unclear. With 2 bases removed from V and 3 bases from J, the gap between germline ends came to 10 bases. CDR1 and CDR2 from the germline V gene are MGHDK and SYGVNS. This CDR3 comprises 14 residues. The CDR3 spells CASSERVDDYGYTF. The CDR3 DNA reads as TGTGCCAGCAGTGAAAGAGTTGATGACTATGGCTACACCTTC.

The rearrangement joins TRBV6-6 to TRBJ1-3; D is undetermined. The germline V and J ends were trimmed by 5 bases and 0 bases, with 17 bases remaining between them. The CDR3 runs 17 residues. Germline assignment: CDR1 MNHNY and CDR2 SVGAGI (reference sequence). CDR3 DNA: TGTGCCAGCAGTCCACTGGGATGGTCCCGCTCTGGAAACACCATATATTTT. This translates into CASSPLGWSRSGNTIYF.

The CDR3 nucleotides read TGTGCCAGCAGCTTGTTTGGTTCGAACACTGAAGCTTTCTTT. Its protein is CASSLFGSNTEAFF. The rearrangement joins TRBV5-4 to TRBJ1-1; D gene ambiguous. This CDR3 contains 14 residues. The V end lost 1 base, the J end lost 1 base, and 8 bases lay between the germline ends. In germline, CDR1 is SGHNT, CDR2 YYREEE (reference sequence).

The CDR3 is CATAPGQPQHF. The CDR3 DNA sequence: TGTGCCACCGCCCCGGGTCAGCCCCAGCATTTT. This rearrangement joins TRBV6-5 to TRBJ1-5; D uncertain. Per germline, CDR1 MNHEY and CDR2 SVGAGI. This CDR3 region has 11 residues. V lost 10 bases, J lost 6 bases, and 10 bases lay in between.

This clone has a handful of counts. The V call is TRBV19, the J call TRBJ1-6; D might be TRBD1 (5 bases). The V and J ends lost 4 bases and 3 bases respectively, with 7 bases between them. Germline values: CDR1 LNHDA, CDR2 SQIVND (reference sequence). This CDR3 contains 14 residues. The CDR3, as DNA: TGTGCCAGTAGTACAACAGGCTATAATTCACCCCTCCACTTT. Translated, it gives CASSTTGYNSPLHF.

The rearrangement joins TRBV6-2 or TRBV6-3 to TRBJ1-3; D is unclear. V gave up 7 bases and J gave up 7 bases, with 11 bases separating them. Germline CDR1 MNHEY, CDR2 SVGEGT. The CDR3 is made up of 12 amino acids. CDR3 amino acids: CASTPGRNTIYF. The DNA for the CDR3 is TGTGCCAGCACCCCCGGCCGGAACACCATATATTTT.

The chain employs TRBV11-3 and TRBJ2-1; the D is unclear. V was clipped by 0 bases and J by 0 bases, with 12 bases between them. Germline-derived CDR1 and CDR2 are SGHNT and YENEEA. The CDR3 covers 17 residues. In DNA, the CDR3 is TGTGCCAGCAGCTTAGAATCGGGTCTGAGCTCCTACAATGAGCAGTTCTTC. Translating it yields CASSLESGLSSYNEQFF. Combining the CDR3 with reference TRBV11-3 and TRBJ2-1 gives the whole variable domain EAGVVQSPRYKIIEKKQPVAFWCNPISGHNTLYWYLQNLGQGPELLIRYENEEAVDDSQLPKDRFSAERLKGVDSTLKIQPAELGDSAVYLCASSLESGLSSYNEQFFGPGTRLTVL.

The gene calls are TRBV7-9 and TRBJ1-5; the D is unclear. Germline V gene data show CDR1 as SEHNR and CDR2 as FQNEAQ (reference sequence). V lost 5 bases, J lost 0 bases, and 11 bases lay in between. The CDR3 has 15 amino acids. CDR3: CASSPDRDSNQPQHF. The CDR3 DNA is TGTGCCAGCAGCCCTGACCGTGATAGCAATCAGCCCCAGCATTTT.

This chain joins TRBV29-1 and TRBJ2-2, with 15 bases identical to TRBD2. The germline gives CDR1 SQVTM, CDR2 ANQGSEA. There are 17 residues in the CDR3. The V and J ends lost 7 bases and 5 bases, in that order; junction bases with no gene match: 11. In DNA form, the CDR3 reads TGCAGCGCTTCCAGGACTAGCGGGGGGGCGAGTACCGGGGAGCTGTTTTTT. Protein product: CSASRTSGGASTGELFF.

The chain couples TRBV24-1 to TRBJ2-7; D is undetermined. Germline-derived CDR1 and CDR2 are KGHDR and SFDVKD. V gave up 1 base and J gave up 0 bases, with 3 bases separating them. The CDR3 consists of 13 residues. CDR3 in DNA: TGTGCCACCAGTGATTTAAACTCCTACGAGCAGTACTTC. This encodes CATSDLNSYEQYF.

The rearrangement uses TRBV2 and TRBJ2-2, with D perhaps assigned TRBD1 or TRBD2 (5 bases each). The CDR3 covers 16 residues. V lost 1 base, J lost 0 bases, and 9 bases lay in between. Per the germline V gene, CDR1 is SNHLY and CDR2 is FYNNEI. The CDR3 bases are TGTGCCAGCAGTGAAGACAAGGGACCGAACACCGGGGAGCTGTTTTTT. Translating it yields CASSEDKGPNTGELFF.

CDR3 nucleotides: TGTGCCAGCAGCCACTCGGGACAGGGGCTATACGAGCAGTACTTC. This gives the protein CASSHSGQGLYEQYF. V and J are TRBV4-2 and TRBJ2-7; TRBD1 matches at 10 bases. Germline V lookup: CDR1 LGHNA, CDR2 YNFKEQ. The CDR3 length is 15 residues. The V segment lost 3 bases and the J segment 4 bases; nucleotides outside the gene matches: 6.

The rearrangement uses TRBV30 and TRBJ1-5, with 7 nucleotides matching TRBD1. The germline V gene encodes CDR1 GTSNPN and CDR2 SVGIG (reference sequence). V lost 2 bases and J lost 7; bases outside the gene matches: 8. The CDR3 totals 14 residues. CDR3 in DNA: TGTGCCTGGAGTCCGGACAGGCTCCACCAGCCCCAGCATTTT. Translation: CAWSPDRLHQPQHF.

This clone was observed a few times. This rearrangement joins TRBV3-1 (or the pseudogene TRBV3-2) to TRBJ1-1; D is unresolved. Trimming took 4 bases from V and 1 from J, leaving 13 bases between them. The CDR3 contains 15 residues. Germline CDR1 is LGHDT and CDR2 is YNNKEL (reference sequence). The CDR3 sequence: CASSLRGLGNTEAFF. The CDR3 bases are TGTGCCAGCAGCCTGCGCGGATTGGGGAACACTGAAGCTTTCTTT.

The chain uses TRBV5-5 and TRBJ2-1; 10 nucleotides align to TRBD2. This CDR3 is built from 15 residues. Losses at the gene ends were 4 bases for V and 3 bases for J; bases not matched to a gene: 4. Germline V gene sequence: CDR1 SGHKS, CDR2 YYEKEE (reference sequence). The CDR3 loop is CASSPTSGNYNEQFF. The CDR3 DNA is TGTGCCAGCAGCCCTACTAGCGGGAACTACAATGAGCAGTTCTTC.

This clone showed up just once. DNA for the CDR3: TGCGCCAGCAGCCAATCCGGGACAGGGGGCTACACCTTC. Its protein is CASSQSGTGGYTF. The rearrangement joins TRBV4-3 to TRBJ1-2; 9 nucleotides align to TRBD1. J gave up 8 bases and V 2 bases, and 3 bases lay outside the gene matches. Germline V gene lookup returns CDR1 LGHNA and CDR2 YSLEER. The CDR3 runs to 13 residues.

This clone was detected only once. The CDR3 region has the DNA TGTGCCAGCAGTACGGACACCTACAATGAGCAGTTCTTC. Translated: CASSTDTYNEQFF. The J gene is TRBJ2-1, the V gene TRBV7-2, with D possibly matching TRBD1 (5 bases). Germline lookup yields CDR1 SGHTA and CDR2 FQGNSA. Trimming stripped 6 bases from V and 2 bases from J, with 8 bases between. This CDR3 is built from 13 residues.

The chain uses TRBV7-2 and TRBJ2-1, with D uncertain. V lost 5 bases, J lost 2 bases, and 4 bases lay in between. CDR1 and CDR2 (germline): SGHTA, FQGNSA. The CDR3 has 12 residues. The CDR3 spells CASSLTYNEQFF. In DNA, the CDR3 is TGTGCCAGCAGCCTCACCTACAATGAGCAGTTCTTC.

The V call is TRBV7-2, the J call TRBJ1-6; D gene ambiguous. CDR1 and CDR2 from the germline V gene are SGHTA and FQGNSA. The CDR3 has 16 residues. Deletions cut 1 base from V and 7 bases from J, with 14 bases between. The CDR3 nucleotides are TGTGCCAGCAGCTTAGGCCTAGGCAGGACGAATTCACCCCTCCACTTT. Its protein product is CASSLGLGRTNSPLHF.

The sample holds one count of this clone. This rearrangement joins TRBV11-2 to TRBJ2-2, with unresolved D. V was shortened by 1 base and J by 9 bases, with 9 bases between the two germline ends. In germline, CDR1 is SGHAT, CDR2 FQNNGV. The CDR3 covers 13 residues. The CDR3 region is CASSLGSPRELFF. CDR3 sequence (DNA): TGTGCCAGCAGCTTAGGTAGTCCCCGGGAGCTGTTTTTT.

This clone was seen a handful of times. Here the CDR3 reads CASSRLGNFNEKLFF. The CDR3 region has the DNA TGTGCCAGCAGCCGGCTAGGGAACTTTAATGAAAAACTGTTTTTT. The chain uses TRBV14 and TRBJ1-4; D not resolved. The CDR3 runs to 15 residues. CDR1 and CDR2 (germline): SGHDN, FVKESK. Deletions cut 4 bases from V and 4 bases from J, with 13 bases between.

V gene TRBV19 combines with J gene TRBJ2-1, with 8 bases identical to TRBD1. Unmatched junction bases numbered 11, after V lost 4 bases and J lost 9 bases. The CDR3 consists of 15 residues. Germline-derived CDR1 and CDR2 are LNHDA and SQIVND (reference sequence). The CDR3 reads CASSTWTGNFGEQFF. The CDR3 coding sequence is TGTGCCAGTAGTACGTGGACAGGGAATTTTGGTGAGCAGTTCTTC.

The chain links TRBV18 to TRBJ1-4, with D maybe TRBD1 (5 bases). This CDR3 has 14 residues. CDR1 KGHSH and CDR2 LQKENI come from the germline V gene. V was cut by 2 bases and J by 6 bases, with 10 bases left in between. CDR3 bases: TGTGCCAGCTCACCATCGGGGACTTATGAAAAACTGTTTTTT. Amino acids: CASSPSGTYEKLFF. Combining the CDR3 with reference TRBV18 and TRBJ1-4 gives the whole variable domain NAGVMQNPRHLVRRRGQEARLRCSPMKGHSHVYWYRQLPEEGLKFMVYLQKENIIDESGMPKERFSAEFPKEGPSILRIQQVVRGDSAAYFCASSPSGTYEKLFFGSGTQLSVL.

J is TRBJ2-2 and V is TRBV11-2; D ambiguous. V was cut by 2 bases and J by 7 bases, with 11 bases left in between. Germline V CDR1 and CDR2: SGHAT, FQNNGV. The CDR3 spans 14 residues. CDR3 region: CASSLTPRVGELFF. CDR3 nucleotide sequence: TGTGCCAGCAGCTTAACCCCGCGAGTCGGGGAGCTGTTTTTT.